Described below is a single TCR beta chain sequence and its context. The data were taken from a study of vaccination and CD4 T cells after COVID-19. Study in general: Of the convalescent patients, who were SARS-CoV-2 positive by nasal swab PCR, about 10 had mild and one severe disease. Post-COVID samples had a sampling time that fell a median around 100 days after diagnosis (range 35 to 161).

Time point defined: late sampling 161 to 241 days after vaccination in a few convalescent patients. Each CDR3 protein is one row after TCRdb ran MiXCR on the PCR reads. The table includes about 29,000 distinct CDR3 sequences, around 50% detected once. The germline gives CDR1 SGHAT, CDR2 FQDESV (reference sequence). V was clipped by 5 bases and J by 9 bases, with 14 bases between them. CDR3 length: 13 residues. Specimen: CD4+ T cells from blood, collected about 7 months after SARS-CoV-2 vaccination. The origin of this receptor is a human donor who had recovered from COVID-19. This chain joins TRBV11-1 and TRBJ2-1; no clear D gene. The CDR3 reads CASSRTWRTEQFF. In nucleotides, the CDR3 is TGTGCCAGCAGCCGTACCTGGCGGACTGAGCAGTTCTTC.